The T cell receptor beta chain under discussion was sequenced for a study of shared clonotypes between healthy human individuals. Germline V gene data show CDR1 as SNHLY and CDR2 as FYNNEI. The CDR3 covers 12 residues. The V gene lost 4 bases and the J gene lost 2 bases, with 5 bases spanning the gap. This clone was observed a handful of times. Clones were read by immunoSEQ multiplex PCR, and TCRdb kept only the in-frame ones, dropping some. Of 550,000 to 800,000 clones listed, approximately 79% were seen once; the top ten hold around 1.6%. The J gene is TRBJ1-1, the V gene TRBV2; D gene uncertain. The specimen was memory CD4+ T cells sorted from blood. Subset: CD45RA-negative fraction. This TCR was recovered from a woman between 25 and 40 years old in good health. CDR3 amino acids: CASSVSNTEAFF. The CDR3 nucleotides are TGTGCCAGCAGTGTCAGCAACACTGAAGCTTTCTTT.